One and the same sample provided the 18 T cell receptor beta chains below, sequenced in a study of blood T cell repertoires in COVID-19. Sequencing used immunoSEQ multiplex PCR; TCRdb keeps in-frame clones, though not all of them. The profile shows about 140,000 clones, 80% to 90% of them singletons. Sequenced sample: peripheral blood. The receptors were sampled from a man aged 55-75 years with active or convalescent COVID-19.

The chain has TRBV10-1 and TRBJ1-1; no clear D. The CDR3 sequence is 12 residues long. The V end was cut by 5 bases, the J end by 0 bases, with 4 bases between. The germline CDR1 and CDR2 sequences are WNHNN and SYGVQD (reference sequence). In nucleotides, the CDR3 is TGCGCCAGCAGTTCAGTGAACACTGAAGCTTTCTTT. It is translated as CASSSVNTEAFF.

This clone came up once. The V call is TRBV19, the J call TRBJ1-5; TRBD1 might be the D (6 bases). CDR1 and CDR2 (germline): LNHDA, SQIVND (reference sequence). There are 15 residues in the CDR3. V was trimmed by 5 bases and J by 0 bases, leaving 11 bases between them. The DNA of the CDR3 is TGTGCCAGTAGTTGGGACATTGATAGCAATCAGCCCCAGCATTTT. It yields the protein CASSWDIDSNQPQHF.

The rearrangement joins TRBV24-1 to TRBJ1-2; TRBD1 matches at 9 bases. The CDR3 loop spans 13 amino acids. CDR1 KGHDR and CDR2 SFDVKD come from the germline V gene. The trim removed 7 bases at V and 3 bases at J, leaving 2 bases unmatched. The CDR3 is CATRGQGDYGYTF. As DNA, the CDR3 is TGTGCCACCAGGGGACAGGGTGACTATGGCTACACCTTC.

CDR3 in amino acids: CASSPDSLGTQYF. The CDR3 DNA is TGCGCCAGCAGCCCGGACAGTTTGGGGACCCAGTACTTC. The V and J genes are TRBV5-1 and TRBJ2-5; weak D call: TRBD1 (6 bases). The V gene lost 4 bases and the J gene lost 7 bases, with 14 bases spanning the gap. The CDR3 consists of 13 residues. CDR1 and CDR2 (germline): SGHRS, YFSETQ.

Notes on this clone: Germline and junction disagree at one end, which may indicate a read error. The J gene is TRBJ2-7, the V gene TRBV15; 9 bases agree with TRBD1. The CDR3 has 13 amino acids. Germline CDR1 reads LNHNV; CDR2 reads YYDKDF (reference sequence). The CDR3 coding sequence is TGTGCCACCGGCAGACAGGGGGCCTACGAGCAGTACTTC. It codes for CATGRQGAYEQYF.

J is TRBJ1-5 and V is TRBV19; no definite D call. The CDR3 runs 14 residues. Germline CDR1 and CDR2: LNHDA and SQIVND (reference sequence). The V and J ends lost 3 bases and 3 bases respectively, with 9 bases between them. CDR3 loop: CASSIRGPNQPQHF. The CDR3 DNA follows: TGTGCCAGTAGTATTAGAGGCCCCAATCAGCCCCAGCATTTT. Drawing the rest from reference TRBV19 and TRBJ1-5, the complete variable domain is DGGITQSPKYLFRKEGQNVTLSCEQNLNHDAMYWYRQDPGQGLRLIYYSQIVNDFQKGDIAEGYSVSREKKESFPLTVTSAQKNPTAFYLCASSIRGPNQPQHFGDGTRLSIL.

The chain has TRBV5-4 and TRBJ1-2, with D unresolved. CDR3 length: 15 residues. Germline V gives CDR1 SGHNT, CDR2 YYREEE (reference sequence). Trimming took 0 bases from V and 4 from J, leaving 13 bases between them. The CDR3, as DNA: TGTGCCAGCAGCTTGGGCGGAGGACGGGTCTATGGCTACACCTTC. It is translated as CASSLGGGRVYGYTF.

This rearrangement joins TRBV28 to TRBJ1-3; 9 bases fit TRBD1. CDR3 length equals 16 residues. Germline V gives CDR1 MDHEN, CDR2 SYDVKM. V shed 3 bases, J shed 4 bases, and the junction held 7 bases outside the gene matches. In DNA, the CDR3 is TGTGCCAGCAGTTTTTGGGGGACAGGGCGAGGAAACACCATATATTTT. Translating gives CASSFWGTGRGNTIYF.

The chain couples TRBV19 to TRBJ2-2; perhaps TRBD1 as D (6 bases). The CDR3 covers 15 residues. The germline V and J ends were trimmed by 6 bases and 6 bases, with 17 bases remaining between them. Germline CDR1 is LNHDA and CDR2 is SQIVND (reference sequence). The CDR3 is CASRNSYRVPGELFF. CDR3 bases: TGTGCCAGTAGAAACTCTTACAGGGTTCCCGGGGAGCTGTTTTTT.

This chain uses TRBV7-9 with TRBJ2-3; 7 bases are shared with TRBD1. Germline V lookup: CDR1 SEHNR, CDR2 FQNEAQ (reference sequence). With 1 base clipped from V and 3 bases from J, the junction kept 4 bases outside the gene matches. The CDR3 sequence is 15 residues long. The CDR3 DNA sequence: TGTGCCAGCAGCTTAGGGACAGGAAGGACAGATACGCAGTATTTT. Translated: CASSLGTGRTDTQYF. Using reference TRBV7-9 and TRBJ2-3 for the parts outside the CDR3, the full variable domain is DTGVSQNPRHKITKRGQNVTFRCDPISEHNRLYWYRQTLGQGPEFLTYFQNEAQLEKSRLLSDRFSAERPKGSFSTLEIQRTEQGDSAMYLCASSLGTGRTDTQYFGPGTRLTVL.

The chain has TRBV5-1 and TRBJ2-1; D may be TRBD2 (6 bases). Looked up from germline, CDR1 is SGHRS and CDR2 is YFSETQ. The CDR3 consists of 17 residues. V was clipped by 0 bases and J by 6 bases, with 19 bases between them. DNA of the CDR3: TGCGCCAGCAGCTTGGAAGTCGCGGGAATAAGTCTCAATGAGCAGTTCTTC. Amino acids: CASSLEVAGISLNEQFF. The full variable domain, completed using reference TRBV5-1 and TRBJ2-1, is KAGVTQTPRYLIKTRGQQVTLSCSPISGHRSVSWYQQTPGQGLQFLFEYFSETQRNKGNFPGRFSGRQFSNSRSEMNVSTLELGDSALYLCASSLEVAGISLNEQFFGPGTRLTVL.

The chain has TRBV5-1 and TRBJ2-1, with 14 bases matching TRBD2. The CDR3 is 17 amino acids. The junction had 14 bases not matched to a gene; V was cut back by 3 bases and J by 12 bases. The germline V gene has CDR1 SGHRS and CDR2 YFSETQ. CDR3 in amino acids: CASSSQRGLAGEKGQFF. CDR3 nucleotides: TGCGCCAGCAGCTCTCAGCGGGGACTAGCGGGGGAAAAGGGGCAGTTCTTC.

The chain uses TRBV6-5 and TRBJ2-4, with TRBD2 as a possible D gene (6 bases). The CDR3 spans 16 residues. The V gene's germline CDR1 is MNHEY and CDR2 SVGAGI. V lost 4 bases, J lost 3 bases, and 16 bases lay in between. The CDR3 DNA reads TGTGCCAGCAGTTGGGGACGGCGGGGCGGCAAAAACATTCAGTACTTC. This codes for CASSWGRRGGKNIQYF.

This chain links TRBV21-1 with TRBJ2-3; the tabulated D call, TRBD2, remains unverified against the DNA. TRBV21-1 is a pseudogene segment. The CDR3 is 14 amino acids. CDR3 nucleotide sequence: TGTGCCAGCGTATTTACCGGGAGGACAGATACGCAGTATTTT. Translation: CASVFTGRTDTQYF.

The chain joins TRBV5-1 to TRBJ2-7; 8 bases agree with TRBD2. The germline V gene has CDR1 SGHRS and CDR2 YFSETQ. This CDR3 contains 17 residues. J gave up 0 bases and V 0 bases, and 8 bases lay outside the gene matches. CDR3 amino acids: CASSLGASSGFSYEQYF. The DNA of the CDR3 is TGCGCCAGCAGCTTGGGGGCGTCTAGCGGGTTCTCCTACGAGCAGTACTTC.

In regard to this clone: One end of the junction fails to match germline, which may point to a read error. CDR3 protein: CASSLLPGQLDNPF. The CDR3 DNA reads as TGTGCCAGCAGTTTATTACCGGGACAGCTTGATAATCCATTT. The V and J genes are TRBV2 and TRBJ1-4; 7 bases agree with TRBD1. This CDR3 is 14 amino acids long. Germline V CDR1 and CDR2: SNHLY, FYNNEI.

The chain employs TRBV30 and TRBJ2-3; 7 bases fit TRBD1. Losses at the gene ends were 2 bases for V and 1 base for J; bases not matched to a gene: 9. CDR1 and CDR2 (germline): GTSNPN, SVGIG (reference sequence). The CDR3 sequence is 16 residues long. The CDR3: CAWSLGRQGGTDTQYF. The CDR3 nucleotides are TGTGCCTGGAGTTTGGGCCGACAGGGTGGCACAGATACGCAGTATTTT.

V and J are TRBV11-2 and TRBJ2-3, with a tentative D call TRBD1 (6 bases). Germline lookup yields CDR1 SGHAT and CDR2 FQNNGV. Trimming cost V 2 bases and J 4 bases, with 16 bases left between them. The CDR3 sequence is 16 residues long. The CDR3 DNA is TGTGCCAGCAGCTTATTGGCAGGGGCTGAAGCAGATACGCAGTATTTT. The encoded protein is CASSLLAGAEADTQYF. The variable domain in full, with the rest retrieved from reference TRBV11-2 and TRBJ2-3, is EAGVAQSPRYKIIEKRQSVAFWCNPISGHATLYWYQQILGQGPKLLIQFQNNGVVDDSQLPKDRFSAERLKGVDSTLKIQPAKLEDSAVYLCASSLLAGAEADTQYFGPGTRLTVL.